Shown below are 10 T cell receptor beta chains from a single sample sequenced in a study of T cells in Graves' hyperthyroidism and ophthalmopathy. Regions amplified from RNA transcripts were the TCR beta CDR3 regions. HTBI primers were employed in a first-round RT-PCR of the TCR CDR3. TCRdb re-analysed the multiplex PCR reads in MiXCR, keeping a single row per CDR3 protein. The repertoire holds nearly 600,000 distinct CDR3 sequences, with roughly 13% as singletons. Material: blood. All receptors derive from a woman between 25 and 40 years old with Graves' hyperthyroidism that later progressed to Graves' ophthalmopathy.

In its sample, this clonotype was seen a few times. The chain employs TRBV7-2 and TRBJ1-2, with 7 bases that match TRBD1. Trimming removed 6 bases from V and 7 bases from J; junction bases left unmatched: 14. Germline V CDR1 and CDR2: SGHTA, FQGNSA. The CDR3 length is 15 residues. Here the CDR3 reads CASRVQQGQFSGYTF. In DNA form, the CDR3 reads TGTGCCAGCAGAGTCCAACAGGGGCAATTTAGTGGCTACACCTTC. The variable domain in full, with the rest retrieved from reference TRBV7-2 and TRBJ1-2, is GAGVSQSPSNKVTEKGKDVELRCDPISGHTALYWYRQSLGQGLEFLIYFQGNSAPDKSGLPSDRFSAERTGGSVSTLTIQRTQQEDSAVYLCASRVQQGQFSGYTFGSGTRLTVV.

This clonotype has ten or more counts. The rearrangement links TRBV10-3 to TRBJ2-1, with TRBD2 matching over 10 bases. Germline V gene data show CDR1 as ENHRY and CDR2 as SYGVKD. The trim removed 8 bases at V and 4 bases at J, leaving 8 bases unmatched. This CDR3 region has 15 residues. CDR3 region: CAIRTSGTVYNEQFF. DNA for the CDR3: TGTGCCATCCGAACTAGCGGGACTGTATACAATGAGCAGTTCTTC.

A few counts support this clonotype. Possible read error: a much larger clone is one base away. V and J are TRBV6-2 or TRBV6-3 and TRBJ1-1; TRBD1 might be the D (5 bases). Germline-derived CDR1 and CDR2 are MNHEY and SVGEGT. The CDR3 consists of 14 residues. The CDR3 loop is CANSYPGPRTEAFF. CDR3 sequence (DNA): TGTGCCAACAGTTACCCGGGACCTCGGACTGAAGCTTTCTTT.

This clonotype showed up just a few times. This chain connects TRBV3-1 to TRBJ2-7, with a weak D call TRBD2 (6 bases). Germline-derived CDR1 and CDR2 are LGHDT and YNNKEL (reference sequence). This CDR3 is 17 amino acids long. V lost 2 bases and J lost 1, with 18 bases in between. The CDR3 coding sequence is TGTGCCAGCAGCCAACTGGGAGGTAAACTTAATTCCTACGAGCAGTACTTC. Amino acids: CASSQLGGKLNSYEQYF.

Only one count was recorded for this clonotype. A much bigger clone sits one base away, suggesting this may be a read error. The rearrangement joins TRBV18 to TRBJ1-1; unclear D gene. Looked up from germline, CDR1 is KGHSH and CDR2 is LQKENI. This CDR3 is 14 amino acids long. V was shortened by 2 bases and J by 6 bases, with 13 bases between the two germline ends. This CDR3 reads CASSPFKPGPEAFF. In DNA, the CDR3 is TGTGCCAGCTCACCATTTAAACCGGGCCCTGAAGCTTTCTTT.

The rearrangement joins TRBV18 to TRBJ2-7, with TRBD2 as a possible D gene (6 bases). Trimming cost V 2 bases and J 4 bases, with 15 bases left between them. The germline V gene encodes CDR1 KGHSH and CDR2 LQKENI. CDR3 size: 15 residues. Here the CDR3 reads CASSPVAGKIYEQYF. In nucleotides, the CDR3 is TGTGCCAGCTCACCAGTGGCGGGGAAAATTTACGAGCAGTACTTC. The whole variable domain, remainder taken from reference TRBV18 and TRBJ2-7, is NAGVMQNPRHLVRRRGQEARLRCSPMKGHSHVYWYRQLPEEGLKFMVYLQKENIIDESGMPKERFSAEFPKEGPSILRIQQVVRGDSAAYFCASSPVAGKIYEQYFGPGTRLTVT.

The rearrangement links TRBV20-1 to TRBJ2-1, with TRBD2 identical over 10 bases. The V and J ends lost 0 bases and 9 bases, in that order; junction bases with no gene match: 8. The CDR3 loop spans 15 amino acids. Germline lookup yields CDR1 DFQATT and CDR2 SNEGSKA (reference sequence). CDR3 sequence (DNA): TGCAGTGCTAGAGATCGTGCTAGCGGGAGTGTTGAGCAGTTCTTC. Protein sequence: CSARDRASGSVEQFF.

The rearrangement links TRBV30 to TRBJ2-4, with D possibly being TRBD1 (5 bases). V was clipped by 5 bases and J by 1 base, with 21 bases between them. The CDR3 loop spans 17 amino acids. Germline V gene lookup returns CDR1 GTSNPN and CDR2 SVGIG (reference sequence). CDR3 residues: CAWLPWGRAGAKNIQYF. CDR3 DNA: TGTGCCTGGCTTCCGTGGGGCAGGGCTGGGGCCAAAAACATTCAGTACTTC.

The DNA of the CDR3 is TGTGCCAGCAGTAAGCGGCTCTCTGGAAACACCATATATTTT. Translated, it gives CASSKRLSGNTIYF. The rearrangement joins TRBV28 to TRBJ1-3; D not certain. Germline CDR1 is MDHEN and CDR2 is SYDVKM. The CDR3 has 14 residues. The V gene lost 5 bases and the J gene lost 0 bases, with 8 bases spanning the gap.

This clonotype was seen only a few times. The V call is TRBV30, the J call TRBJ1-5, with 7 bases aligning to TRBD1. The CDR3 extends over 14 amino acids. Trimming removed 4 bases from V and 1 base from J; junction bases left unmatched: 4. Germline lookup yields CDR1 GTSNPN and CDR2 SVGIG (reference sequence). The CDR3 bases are TGTGCCTGGACGAAGGACAGGAGCAATCAGCCCCAGCATTTT. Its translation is CAWTKDRSNQPQHF.